This T cell receptor beta chain derives from a study of cytomegalovirus exposure and HLA in healthy donors (dated 2017 in TCRdb). The study in broad terms: An earlier analysis of some 550 of the donors reported 250 to 300 Gb of sequence data and roughly 100 million unique TCR beta sequences from 190 million or so T cells. Among the 398 genotyped donors, around 81% belonged to the genetic ancestry cluster associated with self-reported Caucasian donors. A later analysis re-examined previously published TCR beta repertoires from about 670 donors and added high-resolution HLA genotyping to investigate patterns of TCR occurrence. The study was designed to test whether signatures of past pathogen exposure could be identified by cataloging public T cell receptors. The study profiled the T cell repertoires of fewer than 850 subjects by immunosequencing and related them to cytomegalovirus serostatus. Roughly 300 gigabases of sequencing data and tens of millions of unique TCR sequences made up an early release that covered approximately 700 HLA-typed donors. On average, roughly 240,000 unique TCR beta nucleotide sequences were sequenced per donor among 350 to 400 genotyped donors of the cohort, with around 19% of those sequences being non-productive. The study combined high-throughput TCR immunosequencing, statistical association of individual TCRs with disease status, and machine learning to predict cytomegalovirus infection status. All discovery cohort repertoires had been generated using a single sequencing platform. In an earlier analysis of more than 550 of the donors, high-throughput TCR beta sequencing was used to judge whether each TCR beta V gene segment behaved as functional or pseudogenic. Donor age, sex, ethnicity and CMV serostatus were collected together with the repertoire data. A separate validation cohort of 100 to 150 different subjects was used in addition to the roughly 720-subject first cohort. Typing coverage varied by locus: roughly 620-630 donors for A, B, C, DRB1 and DQB1; roughly 520 for DQA1; about 600 for DPA1; about 450 for DPB1. HLA typing included class I and class II loci at four-digit resolution. Roughly 5 DR-DQ haplotypes were handled as single units for association and clustering, since linkage in the cohort was strong. In a later genetic analysis, genome-wide SNP genotypes for about three fifths of the roughly 670 donors were used, and that subset was treated as a discovery cohort. The later analysis used no new phenotypic data to find candidate immune exposures, relying instead on TCR beta sequences and their occurrence across donors. On the study overall, not on this receptor specifically: At a false discovery rate of 0.05, a later analysis linked 16,000 or so TCR beta sequences to specific HLA alleles. Because counts were too low, under 20 rarely observed V segments, including chromosome 9 orphons, were left out of the earlier analysis of 500 to 750 of the donors. A further reported finding was that TCR beta sequences accurately predicted the HLA-A and HLA-B alleles for most subjects in the first cohort. In an earlier analysis of 587 of the donors, most TCR beta V segments appeared in productive rearrangements about 87% or about 30% of the time, broadly matching IMGT annotations. The sequencing pipeline was judged likely to have produced a cluster of highly shared sequence variants as a technical artifact. This cohort had only TCR beta chains sequenced, and the lack of alpha or paired-chain data limited which features could be detected. According to a later analysis, parvovirus B19, influenza, CMV and Epstein-Barr virus appeared linked to several top co-occurrence clusters. Strong co-occurrence of HLA alleles, especially DR and DQ, made assigning TCR associations to individual alleles difficult. In a later genetic analysis, a missense DCLRE1C variant was associated with V-gene and J-gene trimming of TCR beta chains, and the association was replicated in an independent cohort. The study gave a list of 150 to 200 TCR beta chains associated with cytomegalovirus. Most TCR sequences were seen in very few donors, while some public TCRs were found in many individuals. Correlated functional status among segregating V segments might reflect linkage disequilibrium, but an unknown experimental factor could not be ruled out. Because HLA typing was unavailable for some donors at each locus, only the typed subset was used in association tests. Immune exposure information for the cohort was limited to CMV serostatus. Sequencing depth was assumed to be roughly uniform across donors in the presence/absence analyses, though that assumption may not hold. According to the authors, the approach could potentially be generalized to other disease states and immunological phenotypes. In a later analysis, HLA-associated TCR beta chains showed more clonal expansion and lower generation probabilities than non-associated chains that were equally common. Some IMGT-functional V segments, including TRBV6-2 and TRBV6-3, could not be told apart with the 87-base-pair reads, so those segments were excluded. Cytomegalovirus status was reported to be diagnosed by the classifier with high specificity and sensitivity in both the original and validation cohorts. In a later analysis, most CMV-associated TCR beta chains were found to appear HLA-restricted, with HLA associations seemingly driven largely by CMV exposure. According to a later genetic analysis, donors in an Asian-associated ancestry cluster had fewer N-insertions in productive TCRs than the roughly 700-donor mean. In vitro tests confirmed that a few of the cytomegalovirus-associated TCR beta chains recognize cytomegalovirus antigens. In a later analysis, the rate of TCR association differed among HLA loci, with DRB1 alleles having the most associated TCRs and HLA-C alleles having the fewest.

Libraries were prepared through the immunoSEQ multiplex PCR assay. The multiplex PCR relied on a mix of 60 forward primers for TCR Vbeta segments and 13 reverse primers for TCR Jbeta segments. Amplification of the CDR3 region of rearranged TCR beta genes was performed with a multiplex PCR assay on genomic DNA. Amplified TCR beta libraries were sequenced as 87-base-pair reads on the Illumina HiSeq System. The paper's processing steps were these. A later analysis counted about 80 million unique TCR beta chains across the 640 or so repertoires, and 9 million to 14 million of these chains were shared by at least two donors. Raw reads were error-corrected and collapsed into unique sequences with a nearest-neighbor algorithm that merged closely related sequences to remove PCR and sequencing errors. V, D and J gene segments were assigned by aligning CDR3 sequences to IMGT reference sequences. For a sequence to be retained, a match of at least six nucleotides was required to both a V gene segment and a J gene segment. Rearrangements were classified as productive when the CDR3 lacked stop codons and remained in frame with V and J, and all other rearrangements were classified as non-productive. CDR3 was defined according to IMGT convention as the region running from the second conserved V-encoded cysteine to the conserved J-encoded phenylalanine. Sequences without an unambiguous match to a single V gene segment were excluded from the earlier analysis of about 630 of the donors. An earlier analysis of 500 to 700 of the donors classified V segments as functional when productive rearrangements were above 56.7% and as segregating when the standard deviation between donors was above 5%. A statistical classification framework was developed to diagnose cytomegalovirus status using the catalog of TCR beta chain sequences. In a later analysis, V and J genes were assigned by comparing TCR nucleotide sequences against IMGT/GENE-DB human TR gene sequences. A later analysis assigned CDR3 sequences and most-parsimonious VDJ recombination scenarios with the TCRdist pipeline. A later analysis defined each TCR beta chain by its CDR3 amino acid sequence plus V-gene family, and excluded reads lacking a unique V-gene family. In a later analysis, around 650 highly shared, low-generation-probability nucleotide sequences were removed to address suspected cross-contamination and a sequencing artifact. In a later analysis, a clonal expansion index was calculated for each public chain from normalized within-repertoire ranks of inferred template counts. In a later analysis, generation probabilities were computed using a VDJ recombination model fitted to out-of-frame rearrangements, and the results were checked against IGoR. In a later analysis, TCR-TCR, TCR-HLA and TCR-CMV co-occurrence was scored with hypergeometric tests, and a repertoire-size bias correction was applied to TCR pairs. A later analysis estimated false discovery rates by permuting HLA or CMV assignments 20 times. A later analysis grouped co-occurring TCRs with DBSCAN, adding TCRdist sequence similarity when clustering within HLA-allele-positive subsets. Co-occurrence clustering excluded repertoires with fewer than 30,000 or more than 120,000 public chains, plus five with anomalous nucleotide sharing. The immuneACCESS repertoire file appears here via TCRdb, limited to in-frame rearrangements. These files lack a portion of the clones; in checked studies, under half of the deficit traces to unresolved V genes, and the cause of the others is not known. The V and J calls and the clone size are those of that table, but D and trimming were determined from the DNA. This sample lists around 140,000 clones; over 65% were detected once. The leading ten clones occupy less than 2% of the sample.

CDR1 and CDR2 were assigned from the germline V gene (reference sequence) as GTSNPN and SVGIG. Cut back by 4 bases and 2 bases, the V and J ends lie 13 bases apart. The CDR3 runs 14 amino acids, cysteine and phenylalanine included. The retained sequence is limited to the CDR3, 42 bases, with the frame set at the first base. This clone was seen a single time. Its antigen remains unidentified. No much larger clonotype is one base removed from it; base qualities were not supplied. The cohort comprised some 680 healthy bone marrow donors. At the time of sampling, every cohort member was nominally healthy, though immune exposures that went unrecorded were likely present. The donor tested CMV seronegative, placing the donor among the roughly 400 seronegative members of the cohort. A peripheral blood sample was provided by each donor, and peripheral blood mononuclear cells were used for TCR beta sequencing. Genomic DNA extraction from the blood cell samples was performed with the Qiagen DNeasy Blood Extraction Kit.

The receptor's source is a man in his forties in good health and CMV-seronegative. The sequence joins TRBV30 to TRBJ2-3; the D gene cannot be named for sure. Sample: PBMCs. The nucleotide sequence is TGTGCCTGGATAGATGGTCTATACACAGATACGCAGTATTTT. This yields the protein CAWIDGLYTDTQYF.